This is a list of T cell receptor beta chains from one sample in a study of shared clonotypes between healthy human individuals. Sequencing used immunoSEQ multiplex PCR; TCRdb keeps in-frame clones, though not all of them. The sample has 1,500,000 or so clones, approximately 98.5% seen once. The sample comprised naive CD4+ T cells sorted from blood. Receptor source: a man younger than 45 in good health. Each CDR3 is given with its conserved first and last residue. The order of the fields is J gene, V gene, clone size, D gene, CDR3 DNA, CDR3 protein. The D gene is left open where the match is weak. The listing skips clone size in some rows; elsewhere it reads once, few, many or a size class.

TRBJ1-3 TRBV7-3 NA NA TGTGCCAGCAGCCGCGATAGGGGAAACACCATATATTTT CASSRDRGNTIYF
TRBJ1-2 TRBV19 NA TRBD1 TGTGCCAGTAGTATAATCCCCGACAGGGGTGAGGGCTACACCTTC CASSIIPDRGEGYTF
TRBJ2-3 TRBV28 once NA TGTGCCAGCAGTTTAACAGCCAGGGTGGGAGTCGGCACAGATACGCAGTATTTT CASSLTARVGVGTDTQYF
TRBJ2-5 TRBV6-1 NA NA TGTGCCAGCATGGTCAGGGGAGGAGAGACCCAGTACTTC CASMVRGGETQYF
TRBJ2-2 TRBV2 NA TRBD2 TGTGCCAGCAGGGTTTCGGGACTAGCGGGACGCACCGGGGAGCTGTTTTTT CASRVSGLAGRTGELFF
TRBJ1-5 TRBV6-1 once NA TGTGCCAGCAGTGCCCCTCATAGCAATCAGCCCCAGCATTTT CASSAPHSNQPQHF
TRBJ2-7 TRBV6-1 NA NA TGTGCCATCGAGACAAACCGTTACGAGCAGTACTTC CAIETNRYEQYF
TRBJ2-5 TRBV18 NA NA TGTGCCAGCTCACCCCCCCAAGAGACCCAGTACTTC CASSPPQETQYF
TRBJ1-4 TRBV30 NA TRBD1 TGTGCCTGGAGTCTACAGGGGGCGGGTGAAAAACTGTTTTTT CAWSLQGAGEKLFF
TRBJ2-1 TRBV6-1 once TRBD1 TGTGCCAGCAGAACCGGGACAGGGGGCTATGAGCAGTTCTTC CASRTGTGGYEQFF
TRBJ1-5 TRBV19 once TRBD1 TGTGCCAGTAGCCCCGGACAGGGATATAGCAATCAGCCCCAGCATTTT CASSPGQGYSNQPQHF
TRBJ1-4 TRBV2 once NA TGTGCCAGCAGTGTTCGCCAGGTTCTTCAGGGTGAAAAACTGTTTTTT CASSVRQVLQGEKLFF
TRBJ2-1 TRBV7-9 NA NA TGTGCCAGCAGCCTCGGGGGCGGGAGTTACAATGAGCAGTTCTTC CASSLGGGSYNEQFF
TRBJ2-1 TRBV11-2 NA TRBD1 TGTGCCAGCAGCTTAAGACAGGGGAATGAGCAGTTCTTC CASSLRQGNEQFF
TRBJ2-7 TRBV30 NA TRBD1 TGTGCCTGGAAGAAGGACAGGGGGCTCCACGAGCAGTACTTC CAWKKDRGLHEQYF
TRBJ2-2 TRBV5-4 NA NA TGTGCCAGCAGCTTGGAGGGTACAGGTATCGGGGAGCTGTTTTTT CASSLEGTGIGELFF
TRBJ2-1 TRBV7-2 NA TRBD2 TGTGCCAGCAGCTTTCGACTAGCGGGAGGCCGCGGCAATGAGCAGTTCTTC CASSFRLAGGRGNEQFF
TRBJ1-2 TRBV7-8 NA NA TGTGCCAGCAGCTTCGGTACAGGCTATGGCTACACCTTC CASSFGTGYGYTF
TRBJ1-2 TRBV7-2 NA NA TGTGCCAGCAGCTTATACAGAATAGACTATGGCTACACCTTC CASSLYRIDYGYTF
TRBJ2-3 TRBV5-1 NA NA TGCGCCAGCAGCTTGGCTCGCGGCGCTTCTTCTAGCACAGATACGCAGTATTTT CASSLARGASSSTDTQYF
TRBJ1-5 TRBV19 NA TRBD1 TGTGCCAGTAGTCTAGGACAGGGGGCGACGGGACAGCCCCAGCATTTT CASSLGQGATGQPQHF
TRBJ1-3 TRBV5-1 NA NA TGCGCCAGCAGCTTGGAAGGGAATATCGCTGGAAACACCATATATTTT CASSLEGNIAGNTIYF
TRBJ2-6 TRBV5-5 NA TRBD1 TGTGCCAGCAGCTTGGTTGGGACAGGCGAGTCTGGGGCCAACGTCCTGACTTTC CASSLVGTGESGANVLTF
TRBJ2-7 TRBV5-1 NA TRBD1 TGCGCCAGCAGCAATGGACAGGGGGGCGAGCAGTACTTC CASSNGQGGEQYF
TRBJ2-3 TRBV5-1 once NA TGCGCCAGCAGCTTGAAACCAACCACAGATACGCAGTATTTT CASSLKPTTDTQYF
TRBJ1-1 TRBV21-1 NA NA TGTGCCAGCAGCACAGGGCGGACCCCCGCAGCTTTCTTT CASSTGRTPAAFF
TRBJ2-5 TRBV9 NA TRBD1 TGTGCCAGCAGCGTAGACAGGGGTAGGGTGACCCAGTACTTC CASSVDRGRVTQYF